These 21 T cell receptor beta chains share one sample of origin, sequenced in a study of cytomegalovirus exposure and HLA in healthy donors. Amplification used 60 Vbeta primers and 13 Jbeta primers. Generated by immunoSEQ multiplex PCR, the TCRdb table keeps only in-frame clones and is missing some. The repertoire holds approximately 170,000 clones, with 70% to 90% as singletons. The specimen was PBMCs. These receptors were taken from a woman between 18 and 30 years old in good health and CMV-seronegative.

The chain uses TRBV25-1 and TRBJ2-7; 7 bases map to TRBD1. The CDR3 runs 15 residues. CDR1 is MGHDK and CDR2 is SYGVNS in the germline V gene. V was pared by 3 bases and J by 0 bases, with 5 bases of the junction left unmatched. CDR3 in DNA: TGTGCCAGCAGTGAGGGGGACAGTAACTCCTACGAGCAGTACTTC. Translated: CASSEGDSNSYEQYF.

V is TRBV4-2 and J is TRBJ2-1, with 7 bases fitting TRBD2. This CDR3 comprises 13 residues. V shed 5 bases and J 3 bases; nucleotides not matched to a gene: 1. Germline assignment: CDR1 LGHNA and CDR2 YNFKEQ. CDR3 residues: CASSTGGYNEQFF. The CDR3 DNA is TGTGCCAGCAGCACGGGGGGCTACAATGAGCAGTTCTTC.

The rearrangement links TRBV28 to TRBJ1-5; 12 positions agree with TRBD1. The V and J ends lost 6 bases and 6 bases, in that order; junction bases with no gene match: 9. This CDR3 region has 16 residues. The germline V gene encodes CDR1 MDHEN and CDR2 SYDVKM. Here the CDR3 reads CASSLRDRGLSQPQHF. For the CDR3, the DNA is TGTGCCAGCAGCCTCCGGGACAGGGGGCTGAGTCAGCCCCAGCATTTT.

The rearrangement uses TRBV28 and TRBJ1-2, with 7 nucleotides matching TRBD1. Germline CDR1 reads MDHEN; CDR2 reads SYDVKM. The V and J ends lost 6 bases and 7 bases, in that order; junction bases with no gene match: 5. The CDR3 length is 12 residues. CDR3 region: CASRKTGFGYTF. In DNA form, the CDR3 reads TGTGCCAGCAGGAAGACAGGGTTTGGCTACACCTTC.

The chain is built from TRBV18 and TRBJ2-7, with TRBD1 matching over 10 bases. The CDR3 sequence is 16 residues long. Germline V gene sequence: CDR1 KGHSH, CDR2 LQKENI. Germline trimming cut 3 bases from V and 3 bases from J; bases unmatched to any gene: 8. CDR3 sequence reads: CASSPDGTGDFYEQYF. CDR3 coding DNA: TGTGCCAGCTCACCGGACGGGACAGGGGACTTCTACGAGCAGTACTTC. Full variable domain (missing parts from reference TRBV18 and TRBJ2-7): NAGVMQNPRHLVRRRGQEARLRCSPMKGHSHVYWYRQLPEEGLKFMVYLQKENIIDESGMPKERFSAEFPKEGPSILRIQQVVRGDSAAYFCASSPDGTGDFYEQYFGPGTRLTVT.

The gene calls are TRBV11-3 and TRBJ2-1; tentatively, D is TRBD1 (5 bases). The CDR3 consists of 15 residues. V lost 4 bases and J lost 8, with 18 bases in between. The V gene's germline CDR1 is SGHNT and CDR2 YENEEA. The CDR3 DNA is TGTGCCAGCAGCTCCCGAAAGGGGCCCCCGGATGAGCAGTTCTTC. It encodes CASSSRKGPPDEQFF. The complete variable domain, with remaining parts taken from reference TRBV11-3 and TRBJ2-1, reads EAGVVQSPRYKIIEKKQPVAFWCNPISGHNTLYWYLQNLGQGPELLIRYENEEAVDDSQLPKDRFSAERLKGVDSTLKIQPAELGDSAVYLCASSSRKGPPDEQFFGPGTRLTVL.

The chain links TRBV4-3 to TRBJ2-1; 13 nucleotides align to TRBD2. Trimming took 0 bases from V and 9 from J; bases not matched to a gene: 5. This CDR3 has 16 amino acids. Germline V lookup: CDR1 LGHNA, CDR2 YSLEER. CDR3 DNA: TGCGCCAGCAGCCAAGATAAACTAGCGGGGGGGGTTGAGCAGTTCTTC. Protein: CASSQDKLAGGVEQFF.

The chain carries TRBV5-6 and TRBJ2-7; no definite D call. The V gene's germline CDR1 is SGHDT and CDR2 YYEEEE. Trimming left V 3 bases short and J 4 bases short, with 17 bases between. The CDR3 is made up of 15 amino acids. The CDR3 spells CASSSLKAGEYEQYF. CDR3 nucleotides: TGTGCCAGCAGCTCCCTTAAGGCTGGAGAATACGAGCAGTACTTC.

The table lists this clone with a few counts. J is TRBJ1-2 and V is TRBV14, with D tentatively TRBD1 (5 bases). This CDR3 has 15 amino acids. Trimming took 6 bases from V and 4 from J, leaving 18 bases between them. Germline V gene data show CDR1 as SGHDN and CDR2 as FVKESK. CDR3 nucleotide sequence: TGTGCCAGCAGTCGATTGACAGAGGCCTCCTATGGCTACACCTTC. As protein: CASSRLTEASYGYTF.

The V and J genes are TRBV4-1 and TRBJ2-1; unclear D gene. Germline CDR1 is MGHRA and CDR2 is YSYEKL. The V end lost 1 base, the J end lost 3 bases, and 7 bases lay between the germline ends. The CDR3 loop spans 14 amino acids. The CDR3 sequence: CASSQVGVYNEQFF. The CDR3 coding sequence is TGCGCCAGCAGCCAAGTAGGAGTCTACAATGAGCAGTTCTTC.

CDR3 nucleotide sequence: TGTGCCAGCAGTGAGTTGGACAGGGGAAATTCACCCCTCCACTTT. It is translated as CASSELDRGNSPLHF. The chain recombines TRBV2 with TRBJ1-6; 9 bases agree with TRBD1. CDR3 length: 15 amino acids. Germline V gene data show CDR1 as SNHLY and CDR2 as FYNNEI. The J segment lost 7 bases and the V segment lost 3 bases, leaving 4 bases of the junction unmatched.

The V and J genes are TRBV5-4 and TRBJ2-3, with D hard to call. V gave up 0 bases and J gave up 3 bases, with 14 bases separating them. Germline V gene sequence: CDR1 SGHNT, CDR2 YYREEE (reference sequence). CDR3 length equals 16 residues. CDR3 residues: CASSLARGDRTDTQYF. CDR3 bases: TGTGCCAGCAGCTTGGCCCGCGGAGACCGAACAGATACGCAGTATTTT.

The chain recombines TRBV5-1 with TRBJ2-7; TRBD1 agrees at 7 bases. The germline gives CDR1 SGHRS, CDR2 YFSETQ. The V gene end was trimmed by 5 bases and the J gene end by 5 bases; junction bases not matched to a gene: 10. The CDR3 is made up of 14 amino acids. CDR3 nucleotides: TGCGCCAGCAGGGTTGCCAGGGGGAACGACGAGCAGTACTTC. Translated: CASRVARGNDEQYF.

CDR3 region: CASSPTGQGVAGNTIYF. In DNA, the CDR3 is TGTGCCAGCAGTCCAACGGGACAGGGAGTTGCTGGAAACACCATATATTTT. This sequence joins TRBV28 and TRBJ1-3; 9 bases match TRBD1. Germline assignment: CDR1 MDHEN and CDR2 SYDVKM. J was trimmed by 2 bases and V by 5 bases; bases with no gene match: 10. There are 17 residues in the CDR3.

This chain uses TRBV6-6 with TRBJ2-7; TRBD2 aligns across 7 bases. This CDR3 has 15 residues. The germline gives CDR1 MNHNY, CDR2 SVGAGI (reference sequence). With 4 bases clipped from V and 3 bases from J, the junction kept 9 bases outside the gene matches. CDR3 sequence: CASSSSTSPLYEQYF. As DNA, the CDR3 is TGTGCCAGCAGTTCGTCGACTAGCCCCCTCTACGAGCAGTACTTC.

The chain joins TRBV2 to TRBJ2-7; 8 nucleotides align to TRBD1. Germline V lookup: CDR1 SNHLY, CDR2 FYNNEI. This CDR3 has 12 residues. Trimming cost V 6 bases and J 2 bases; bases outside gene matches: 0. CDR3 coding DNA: TGTGCCAGCAGGGGACAGGCCTACGAGCAGTACTTC. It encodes CASRGQAYEQYF.

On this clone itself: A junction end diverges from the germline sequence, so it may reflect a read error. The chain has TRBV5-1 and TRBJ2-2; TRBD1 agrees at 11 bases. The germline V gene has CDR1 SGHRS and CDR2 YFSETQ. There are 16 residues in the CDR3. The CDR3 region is CASATGTGGSTGELFF. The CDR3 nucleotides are TGCGCCAGCGCGACCGGGACAGGGGGGAGTACCGGCGAGCTGTTTTTT.

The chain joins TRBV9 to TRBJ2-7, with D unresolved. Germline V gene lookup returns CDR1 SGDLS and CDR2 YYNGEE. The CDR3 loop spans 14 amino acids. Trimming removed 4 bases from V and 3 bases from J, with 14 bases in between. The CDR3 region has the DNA TGTGCCAGCAGCCCTCGGGTGAATCACTACGAGCAGTACTTC. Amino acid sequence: CASSPRVNHYEQYF.

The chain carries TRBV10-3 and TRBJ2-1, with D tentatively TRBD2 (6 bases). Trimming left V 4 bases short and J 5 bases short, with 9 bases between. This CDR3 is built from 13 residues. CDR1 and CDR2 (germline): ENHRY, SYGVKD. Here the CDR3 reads CAISGAGHNEQFF. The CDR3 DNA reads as TGTGCCATCAGTGGGGCGGGACACAATGAGCAGTTCTTC.

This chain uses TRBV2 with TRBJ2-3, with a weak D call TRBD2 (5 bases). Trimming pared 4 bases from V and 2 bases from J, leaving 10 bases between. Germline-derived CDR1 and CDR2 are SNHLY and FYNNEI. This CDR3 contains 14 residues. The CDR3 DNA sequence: TGTGCCAGCAGTGGGGCGGGCTACACAGATACGCAGTATTTT. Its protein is CASSGAGYTDTQYF.

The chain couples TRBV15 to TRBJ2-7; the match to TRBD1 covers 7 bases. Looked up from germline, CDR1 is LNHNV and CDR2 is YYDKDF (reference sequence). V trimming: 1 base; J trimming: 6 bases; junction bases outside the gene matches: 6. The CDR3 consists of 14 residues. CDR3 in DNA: TGTGCCACCAGCAGAGTAGGGGGCTTGACCGAGCAGTACTTC. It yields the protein CATSRVGGLTEQYF. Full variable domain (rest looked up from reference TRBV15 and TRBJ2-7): DAMVIQNPRYQVTQFGKPVTLSCSQTLNHNVMYWYQQKSSQAPKLLFHYYDKDFNNEADTPDNFQSRRPNTSFCFLDIRSPGLGDTAMYLCATSRVGGLTEQYFGPGTRLTVT.